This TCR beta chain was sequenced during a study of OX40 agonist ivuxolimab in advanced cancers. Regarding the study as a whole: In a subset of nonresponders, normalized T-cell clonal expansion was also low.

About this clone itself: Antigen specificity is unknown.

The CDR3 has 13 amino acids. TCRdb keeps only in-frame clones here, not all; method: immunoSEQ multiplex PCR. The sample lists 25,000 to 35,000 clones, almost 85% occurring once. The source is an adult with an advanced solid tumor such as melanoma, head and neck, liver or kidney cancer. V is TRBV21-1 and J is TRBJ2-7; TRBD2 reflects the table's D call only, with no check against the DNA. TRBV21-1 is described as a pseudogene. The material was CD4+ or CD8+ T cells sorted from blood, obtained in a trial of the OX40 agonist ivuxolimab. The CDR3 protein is CASSLSPGYEQYF. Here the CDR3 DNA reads TGTGCCAGCAGCTTGTCCCCCGGCTACGAGCAGTACTTC.